The next 24 T cell receptor beta chains were all read from a single sample in a study of blood T cell repertoires in COVID-19. Clones were sequenced by immunoSEQ multiplex PCR, and TCRdb holds only the in-frame ones, with some missing. The sample lists about 350,000 clones, around nine tenths occurring once. Sequences were obtained from peripheral blood. Receptor source: a woman aged 55-75 years with COVID-19, enrolled during active disease.

The gene calls are TRBV7-9 and TRBJ1-1; 8 bases agree with TRBD1. In germline, CDR1 is SEHNR, CDR2 FQNEAQ (reference sequence). V shed 5 bases, J shed 2 bases, and the junction held 13 bases outside the gene matches. The CDR3 has 17 residues. The CDR3 spells CASSPSPGTGSNTEAFF. CDR3 bases: TGTGCCAGCAGCCCGAGTCCCGGGACAGGTTCAAACACTGAAGCTTTCTTT.

CDR3 DNA: TGTGCCAGCAGCGTAGGCCTGATCTCAGGGGTTGGAAACACCATATATTTT. Translated, it gives CASSVGLISGVGNTIYF. The gene calls are TRBV9 and TRBJ1-3, with D tentatively TRBD1 (6 bases). Germline V gives CDR1 SGDLS, CDR2 YYNGEE. The CDR3 extends over 17 amino acids. Between the trimmed V and J ends, which lost 0 bases and 3 bases, there was a span of 16 bases.

The chain couples TRBV2 to TRBJ1-2; tentative D call: TRBD1 (6 bases). The CDR3 consists of 11 residues. V lost 9 bases and J lost 2, with 7 bases in between. The germline gives CDR1 SNHLY, CDR2 FYNNEI. Written as DNA, the CDR3 is TGTGCCAGTCAGGGGAACTATGGCTACACCTTC. Residues: CASQGNYGYTF. Using reference TRBV2 and TRBJ1-2 for the parts outside the CDR3, the full variable domain is EPEVTQTPSHQVTQMGQEVILRCVPISNHLYFYWYRQILGQKVEFLVSFYNNEISEKSEIFDDQFSVERPDGSNFTLKIRSTKLEDSAMYFCASQGNYGYTFGSGTRLTVV.

The V and J genes are TRBV9 and TRBJ1-6; unclear D gene. The CDR3 is 13 residues long. CDR1 and CDR2 from the germline V gene are SGDLS and YYNGEE. V lost 4 bases and J 9 bases, leaving 11 bases between the germline ends. Written as DNA, the CDR3 is TGTGCCAGCAGCCTGAAGGAGTCTTCACCCCTCCACTTT. It codes for CASSLKESSPLHF.

The chain combines TRBV29-1 with TRBJ2-5; 7 positions match TRBD2. Germline V lookup: CDR1 SQVTM, CDR2 ANQGSEA. V lost 7 bases to trimming and J lost 4 bases; unmatched junction nucleotides: 6. The CDR3 extends over 12 amino acids. CDR3 residues: CSARREGETQYF. CDR3 bases: TGCAGCGCCCGGAGGGAGGGAGAGACCCAGTACTTC.

The CDR3 bases are TGTGCCAGCAGTCTCATGAGGACTGAAGCTTTCTTT. Its translation: CASSLMRTEAFF. The gene calls are TRBV28 and TRBJ1-1; D is undetermined. V lost 5 bases to trimming and J lost 5 bases, with 9 bases between them. CDR1 MDHEN and CDR2 SYDVKM come from the germline V gene. The length of the CDR3 is 12 residues.

The rearrangement links TRBV27 to TRBJ1-4; D possibly corresponds to TRBD1 (5 bases). Germline V lookup: CDR1 MNHEY, CDR2 SMNVEV (reference sequence). The CDR3 consists of 16 residues. V was trimmed by 4 bases and J by 3 bases, leaving 15 bases between them. DNA of the CDR3: TGTGCCAGCAGTTCCTATACAGGAGGGCCTAATGAAAAACTGTTTTTT. Translation: CASSSYTGGPNEKLFF.

The J gene is TRBJ2-2, the V gene TRBV5-1, with D possibly being TRBD2 (6 bases). The germline V gene has CDR1 SGHRS and CDR2 YFSETQ. This CDR3 comprises 15 residues. V was pared by 4 bases and J by 5 bases, with 15 bases between. CDR3 coding DNA: TGCGCCAGCAGCCTATTTACCGGGACTACCGGGGAGCTGTTTTTT. The encoded protein is CASSLFTGTTGELFF.

The CDR3 spells CATSDSRTIYEQYF. For the CDR3, the DNA is TGTGCCACCAGTGATTCCAGGACAATATACGAGCAGTACTTC. The chain is built from TRBV24-1 and TRBJ2-7; tentatively, D is TRBD1 (5 bases). The CDR3 sequence is 14 residues long. Germline CDR1 reads KGHDR; CDR2 reads SFDVKD. V lost 2 bases, J lost 4 bases, and 11 bases lay in between.

The chain carries TRBV6-6 and TRBJ2-7; 12 bases match TRBD2. The length of the CDR3 is 16 residues. Germline CDR1 MNHNY, CDR2 SVGAGI (reference sequence). V shed 4 bases, J shed 4 bases, and the junction held 8 bases outside the gene matches. The chain's CDR3 is CASSLTSGGFQYEQYF. The CDR3, as DNA: TGTGCCAGCAGTTTGACTAGCGGGGGTTTCCAATACGAGCAGTACTTC.

CDR3 nucleotide sequence: TGTGCCAGCAGCCTGACTAGCGGGGGGTCTAGCACAGATACGCAGTATTTT. It codes for CASSLTSGGSSTDTQYF. The chain employs TRBV7-3 and TRBJ2-3; 13 nucleotides agree with TRBD2. The CDR3 is made up of 17 amino acids. J gave up 0 bases and V 5 bases, and 5 bases lay outside the gene matches. Per the germline V gene, CDR1 is SGHTA and CDR2 is FQGTGA.

The V and J genes are TRBV30 and TRBJ2-7; TRBD1 might be the D (6 bases). The CDR3 is 12 residues long. CDR1 and CDR2 from the germline V gene are GTSNPN and SVGIG (reference sequence). V gave up 4 bases and J gave up 3 bases, with 10 bases separating them. The CDR3 is CAWTTTGYEQYF. The CDR3 nucleotides are TGTGCCTGGACCACGACAGGCTACGAGCAGTACTTC.

Points on this clone: A read error may produce the germline difference seen at one junction end. The rearrangement uses TRBV29-1 and TRBJ1-2; TRBD1 is a possible D gene (5 bases). CDR3 length: 13 residues. Germline lookup yields CDR1 SQVTM and CDR2 ANQGSEA. CDR3 loop: CSGEPAGMNGYTF. The CDR3 region has the DNA TGCAGCGGTGAACCCGCAGGGATGAATGGCTACACCTTC.

The chain couples TRBV24-1 to TRBJ2-3; TRBD2 aligns across 8 bases. The ends lost 9 bases at V and 4 bases at J; junction bases unmatched: 5. Per the germline V gene, CDR1 is KGHDR and CDR2 is SFDVKD. This CDR3 has 13 amino acids. CDR3 DNA sequence: TGTGCCACCTCGGGGGGGCCCTCAGATACGCAGTATTTT. Translation gives CATSGGPSDTQYF.

V and J are TRBV19 and TRBJ1-6; perhaps TRBD1 as D (5 bases). The CDR3 totals 15 residues. Trimming stripped 2 bases from V and 8 bases from J, with 13 bases between. Germline lookup yields CDR1 LNHDA and CDR2 SQIVND (reference sequence). This CDR3 is CASSIQNRGDSPLHF. CDR3 nucleotides: TGTGCCAGTAGTATACAGAACCGGGGGGATTCACCCCTCCACTTT.

The rearrangement links TRBV11-2 to TRBJ1-4; no reliable D call. Germline values: CDR1 SGHAT, CDR2 FQNNGV. CDR3 length: 15 amino acids. The germline V and J ends were trimmed by 2 bases and 3 bases, with 10 bases remaining between them. CDR3 DNA sequence: TGTGCCAGCAGCTTAAGGAGGATAGCTAATGAAAAACTGTTTTTT. It yields the protein CASSLRRIANEKLFF.

The CDR3 DNA reads as TGCGCCAGCAGCCGGGCTGGCGGGGCAGATAGCACAGATACGCAGTATTTT. Its protein is CASSRAGGADSTDTQYF. The rearrangement links TRBV4-1 to TRBJ2-3; D perhaps matches TRBD2 (6 bases). CDR1 and CDR2 from the germline V gene are MGHRA and YSYEKL. V lost 4 bases, J lost 0 bases, and 17 bases lay in between. This CDR3 has 17 amino acids.

This sequence joins TRBV6-5 and TRBJ1-1; D gene unclear. CDR3 length: 14 residues. Looked up from germline, CDR1 is MNHEY and CDR2 is SVGAGI. Deletions cut 6 bases from V and 0 bases from J, with 11 bases between. The CDR3 sequence: CASRAGALNTEAFF. In DNA, the CDR3 is TGTGCCAGCAGGGCGGGAGCCTTGAACACTGAAGCTTTCTTT.

The genes are TRBV29-1 and TRBJ1-2; D remains unclear. V was cut by 3 bases and J by 7 bases, with 12 bases left in between. The CDR3 covers 12 residues. Per the germline V gene, CDR1 is SQVTM and CDR2 is ANQGSEA. The CDR3 coding sequence is TGCAGCGTTGACGAGGCCCGGAGTGGCTACACCTTC. Its protein is CSVDEARSGYTF.

V and J are TRBV6-5 and TRBJ1-5; TRBD1 might be the D (5 bases). The CDR3 has 12 amino acids. The germline CDR1 and CDR2 sequences are MNHEY and SVGAGI. The V and J ends lost 8 bases and 6 bases respectively, with 11 bases between them. CDR3 loop: CASGAPGQPQHF. In nucleotides, the CDR3 is TGTGCCAGCGGGGCTCCCGGTCAGCCCCAGCATTTT.

The DNA for the CDR3 is TGTGCCAGCAGTTCGCACCCGGGACAGGGCAATCAGCCCCAGCATTTT. Translation: CASSSHPGQGNQPQHF. The rearrangement joins TRBV27 to TRBJ1-5; 8 bases match TRBD1. The trim removed 4 bases at V and 2 bases at J, leaving 7 bases unmatched. The V gene's germline CDR1 is MNHEY and CDR2 SMNVEV (reference sequence). This CDR3 spans 16 amino acids.

The V and J genes are TRBV10-3 and TRBJ2-7, with 13 bases fitting TRBD2. The germline V gene has CDR1 ENHRY and CDR2 SYGVKD. The CDR3 runs to 14 residues. The V and J ends lost 10 bases and 3 bases, in that order; junction bases with no gene match: 6. This CDR3 reads CATMTSGGNYEQYF. The CDR3 nucleotides are TGTGCCACCATGACTAGCGGGGGGAACTACGAGCAGTACTTC.

V usage is TRBV27 and J usage is TRBJ2-7; the match to TRBD2 covers 7 bases. In germline, CDR1 is MNHEY, CDR2 SMNVEV (reference sequence). This CDR3 has 15 amino acids. V trimming: 5 bases; J trimming: 6 bases; junction bases outside the gene matches: 13. This CDR3 is CASSPLWEGLTEQYF. The CDR3 nucleotides are TGTGCCAGCAGTCCGCTATGGGAGGGTCTAACCGAGCAGTACTTC.

The genes are TRBV25-1 and TRBJ2-3; D call uncertain. Germline lookup yields CDR1 MGHDK and CDR2 SYGVNS. V lost 7 bases and J 2 bases, leaving 4 bases between the germline ends. This CDR3 has 11 residues. CDR3 nucleotides: TGTGCCAGCACTTTCACAGATACGCAGTATTTT. Translation: CASTFTDTQYF.